This T cell receptor beta chain was sequenced during a study of vaccination effects on CD4 cells after COVID-19. Trimming pared 4 bases from V and 4 bases from J, leaving 9 bases between. The CDR3 spans 13 residues. In germline, CDR1 is SGHKS, CDR2 YYEKEE (reference sequence). In the case of this clone: Its target is unknown.

The ViraFEST assay expanded antigen-specific CD4+ T cells with viral peptide pools before sequencing. Subsequent to a culture period of more than 8 days, CD4+ T cells were isolated. Participants received two doses of either the BNT162b2 or mRNA-1273 vaccine. The authors replaced half the medium with IL-2 medium on days 3 and 7. Data came from immunoSEQ multiplex PCR; TCRdb stores just in-frame clones and leaves some out. The sample gives roughly 24,000 clones, over 75% of which show up once; roughly 21% is in the top ten. The V call is TRBV5-5, the J call TRBJ1-5; D may be TRBD1 (5 bases). The sequenced sample was CD4+ T cells from PBMCs cultured with HCoV-NL63 spike peptides, obtained after COVID-19 vaccination. This TCR came from a human donor who received a COVID-19 vaccine. The CDR3 reads CASSARENQPQHF. The DNA of the CDR3 is TGTGCCAGCAGCGCCAGGGAGAATCAGCCCCAGCATTTT.